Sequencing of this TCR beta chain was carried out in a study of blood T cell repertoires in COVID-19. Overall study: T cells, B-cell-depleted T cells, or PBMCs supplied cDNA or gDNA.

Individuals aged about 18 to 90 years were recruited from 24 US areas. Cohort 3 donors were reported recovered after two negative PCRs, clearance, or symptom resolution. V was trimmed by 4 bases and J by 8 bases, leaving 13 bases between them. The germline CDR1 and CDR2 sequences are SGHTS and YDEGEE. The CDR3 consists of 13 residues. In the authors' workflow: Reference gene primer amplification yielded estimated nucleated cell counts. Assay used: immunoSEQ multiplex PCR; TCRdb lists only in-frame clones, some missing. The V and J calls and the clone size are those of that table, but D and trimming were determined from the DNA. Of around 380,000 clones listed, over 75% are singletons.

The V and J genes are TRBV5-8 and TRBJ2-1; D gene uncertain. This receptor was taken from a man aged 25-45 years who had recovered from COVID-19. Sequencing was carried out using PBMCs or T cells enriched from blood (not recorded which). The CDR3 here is CASSLGRSDEQFF. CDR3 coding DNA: TGTGCCAGCAGCCTTGGGCGCTCCGATGAGCAGTTCTTC.